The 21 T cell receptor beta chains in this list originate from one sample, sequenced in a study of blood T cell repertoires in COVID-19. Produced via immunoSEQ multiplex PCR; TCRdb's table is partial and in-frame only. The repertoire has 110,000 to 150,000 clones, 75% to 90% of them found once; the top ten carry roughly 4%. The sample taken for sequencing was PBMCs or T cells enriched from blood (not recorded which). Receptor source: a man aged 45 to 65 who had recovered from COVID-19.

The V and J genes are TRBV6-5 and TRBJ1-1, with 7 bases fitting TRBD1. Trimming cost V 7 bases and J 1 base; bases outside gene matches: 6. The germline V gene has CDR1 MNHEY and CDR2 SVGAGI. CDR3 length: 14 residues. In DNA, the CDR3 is TGTGCCAGCACCAAGACAGGGTGGAACACTGAAGCTTTCTTT. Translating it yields CASTKTGWNTEAFF.

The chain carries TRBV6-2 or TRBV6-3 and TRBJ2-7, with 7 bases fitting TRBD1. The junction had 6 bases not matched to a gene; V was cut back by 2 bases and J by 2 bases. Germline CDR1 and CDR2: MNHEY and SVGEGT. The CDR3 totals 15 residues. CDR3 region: CASSYRTGLPYEQYV. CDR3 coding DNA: TGTGCCAGCAGTTACAGGACAGGCCTACCCTACGAGCAGTACGTC.

The CDR3 spells CASSQLVRGPHGYTF. The DNA of the CDR3 is TGTGCCAGCAGCCAATTGGTCAGGGGCCCTCATGGCTACACCTTC. The V and J genes are TRBV3-1 (or the pseudogene TRBV3-2) and TRBJ1-2, with a weak D call TRBD1 (6 bases). V was clipped by 2 bases and J by 6 bases, with 16 bases between them. The germline V gene encodes CDR1 LGHDT and CDR2 YNNKEL (reference sequence). The CDR3 contains 15 residues.

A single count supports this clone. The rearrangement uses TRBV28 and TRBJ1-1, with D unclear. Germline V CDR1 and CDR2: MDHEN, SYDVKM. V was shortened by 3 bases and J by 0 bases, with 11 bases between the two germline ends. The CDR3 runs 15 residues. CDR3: CASSFSRPMNTEAFF. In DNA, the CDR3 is TGTGCCAGCAGTTTTAGCCGGCCCATGAACACTGAAGCTTTCTTT.

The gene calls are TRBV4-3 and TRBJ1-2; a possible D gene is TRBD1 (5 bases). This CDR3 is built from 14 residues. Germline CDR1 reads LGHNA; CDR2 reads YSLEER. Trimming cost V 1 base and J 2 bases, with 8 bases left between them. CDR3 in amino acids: CASSQGTSNYGYTF. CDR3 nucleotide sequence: TGCGCCAGCAGCCAAGGGACATCGAACTATGGCTACACCTTC.

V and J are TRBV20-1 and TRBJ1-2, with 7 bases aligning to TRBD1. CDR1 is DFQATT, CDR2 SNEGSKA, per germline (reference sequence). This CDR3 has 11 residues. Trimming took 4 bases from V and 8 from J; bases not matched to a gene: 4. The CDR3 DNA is TGCAGTGCTACCGACAGGGCCGGCTACACCTTC. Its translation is CSATDRAGYTF.

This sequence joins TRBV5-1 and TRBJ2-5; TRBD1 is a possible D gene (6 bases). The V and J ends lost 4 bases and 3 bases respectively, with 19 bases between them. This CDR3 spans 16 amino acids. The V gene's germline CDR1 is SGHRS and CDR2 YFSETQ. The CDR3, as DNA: TGCGCCAGCAGCGGGGGACACCTACCCACCGAAGAGACCCAGTACTTC. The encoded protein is CASSGGHLPTEETQYF.

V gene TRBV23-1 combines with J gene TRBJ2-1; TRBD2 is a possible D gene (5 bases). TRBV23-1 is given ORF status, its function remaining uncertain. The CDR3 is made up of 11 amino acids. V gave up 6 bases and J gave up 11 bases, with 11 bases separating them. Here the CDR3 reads CASRPSGQQFF. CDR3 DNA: TGCGCCAGCAGGCCAAGCGGCCAGCAGTTCTTC.

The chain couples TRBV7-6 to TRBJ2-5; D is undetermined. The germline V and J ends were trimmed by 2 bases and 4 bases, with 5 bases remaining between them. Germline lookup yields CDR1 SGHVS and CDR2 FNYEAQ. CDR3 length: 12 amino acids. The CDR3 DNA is TGTGCCAGCAGCTTACGGAGAGAGACCCAGTACTTC. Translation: CASSLRRETQYF.

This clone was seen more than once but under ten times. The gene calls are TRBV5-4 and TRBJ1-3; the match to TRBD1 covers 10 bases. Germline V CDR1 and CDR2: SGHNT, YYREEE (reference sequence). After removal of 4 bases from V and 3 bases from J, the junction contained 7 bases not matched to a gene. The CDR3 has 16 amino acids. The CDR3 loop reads CASSMGQGLYGNTIYF. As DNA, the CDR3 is TGTGCCAGCAGCATGGGACAGGGGCTTTATGGAAACACCATATATTTT.

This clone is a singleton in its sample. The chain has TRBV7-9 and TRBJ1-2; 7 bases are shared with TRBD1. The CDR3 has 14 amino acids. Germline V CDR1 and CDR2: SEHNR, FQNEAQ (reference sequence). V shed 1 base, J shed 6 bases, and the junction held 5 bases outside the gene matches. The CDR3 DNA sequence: TGTGCCAGCAGCTTAGTGACAGGGCTTGATGGCTACACCTTC. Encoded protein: CASSLVTGLDGYTF.

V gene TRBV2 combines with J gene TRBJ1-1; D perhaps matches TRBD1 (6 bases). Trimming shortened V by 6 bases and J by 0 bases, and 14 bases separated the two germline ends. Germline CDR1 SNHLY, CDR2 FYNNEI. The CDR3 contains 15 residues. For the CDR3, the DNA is TGTGCCAGCAGCGAACAGGGCACCATGAACACTGAAGCTTTCTTT. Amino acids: CASSEQGTMNTEAFF.

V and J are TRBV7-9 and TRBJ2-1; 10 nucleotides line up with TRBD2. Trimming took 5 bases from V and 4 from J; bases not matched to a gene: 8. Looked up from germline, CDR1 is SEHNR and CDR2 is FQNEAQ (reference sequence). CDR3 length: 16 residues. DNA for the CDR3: TGTGCCAGCAGCCCCCCCGGGACTAGCGCGTACAATGAGCAGTTCTTC. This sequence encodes CASSPPGTSAYNEQFF.

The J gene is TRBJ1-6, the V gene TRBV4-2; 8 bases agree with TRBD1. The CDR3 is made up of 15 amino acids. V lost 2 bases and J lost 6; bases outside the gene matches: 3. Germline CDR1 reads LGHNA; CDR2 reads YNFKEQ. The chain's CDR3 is CASSQLDRGNSPLHF. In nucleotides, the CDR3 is TGTGCCAGCAGCCAATTAGACAGGGGTAATTCACCCCTCCACTTT.

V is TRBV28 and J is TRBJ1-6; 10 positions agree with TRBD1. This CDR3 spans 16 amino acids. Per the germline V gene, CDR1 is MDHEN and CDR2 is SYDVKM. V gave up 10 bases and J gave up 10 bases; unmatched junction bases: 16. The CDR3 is CAIPRDRGPINSPLHF. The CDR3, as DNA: TGTGCCATACCCCGGGACAGGGGCCCCATCAACTCACCCCTCCACTTT.

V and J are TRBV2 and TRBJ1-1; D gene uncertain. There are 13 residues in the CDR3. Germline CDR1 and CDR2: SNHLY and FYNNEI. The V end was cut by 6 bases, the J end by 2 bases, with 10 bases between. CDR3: CASSKTRNTEAFF. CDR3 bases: TGTGCCAGCAGCAAAACACGCAACACTGAAGCTTTCTTT.

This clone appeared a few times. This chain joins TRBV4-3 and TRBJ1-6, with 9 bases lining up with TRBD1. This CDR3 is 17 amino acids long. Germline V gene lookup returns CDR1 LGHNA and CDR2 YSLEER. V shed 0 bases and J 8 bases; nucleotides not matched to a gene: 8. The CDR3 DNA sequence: TGCGCCAGCAGCCAAGACCCTACAGGGGGCAGCGATTCACCCCTCCACTTT. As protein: CASSQDPTGGSDSPLHF.

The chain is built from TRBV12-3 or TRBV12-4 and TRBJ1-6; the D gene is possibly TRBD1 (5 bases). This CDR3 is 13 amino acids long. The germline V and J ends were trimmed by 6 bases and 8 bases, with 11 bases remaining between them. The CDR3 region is CASSPDSDSPLHF. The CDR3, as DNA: TGTGCCAGCAGCCCCGACAGTGATTCACCCCTCCACTTT.

The CDR3 sequence is CASSLTSGSGGNTIYF. The CDR3 DNA reads as TGTGCCAGCAGCTTAACATCGGGCTCGGGGGGAAACACCATATATTTT. V gene TRBV7-3 combines with J gene TRBJ1-3; D call uncertain. The CDR3 extends over 16 amino acids. Germline assignment: CDR1 SGHTA and CDR2 FQGTGA. V was pared by 0 bases and J by 4 bases, with 13 bases between.

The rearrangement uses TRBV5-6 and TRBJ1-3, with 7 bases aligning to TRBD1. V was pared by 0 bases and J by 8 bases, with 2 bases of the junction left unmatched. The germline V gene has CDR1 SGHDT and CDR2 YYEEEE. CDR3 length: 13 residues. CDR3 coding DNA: TGTGCCAGCAGCTTGGGCAGGGGGGACACCATATATTTT. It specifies CASSLGRGDTIYF.

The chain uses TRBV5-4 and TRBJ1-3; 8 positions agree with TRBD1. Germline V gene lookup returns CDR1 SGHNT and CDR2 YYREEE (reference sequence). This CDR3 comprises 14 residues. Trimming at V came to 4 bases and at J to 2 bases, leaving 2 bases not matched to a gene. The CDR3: CASSLGQAGNTIYF. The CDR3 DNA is TGTGCCAGCAGCCTGGGACAGGCTGGAAACACCATATATTTT. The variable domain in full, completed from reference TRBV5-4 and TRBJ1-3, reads ETGVTQSPTHLIKTRGQQVTLRCSSQSGHNTVSWYQQALGQGPQFIFQYYREEENGRGNFPPRFSGLQFPNYSSELNVNALELDDSALYLCASSLGQAGNTIYFGEGSWLTVV.